The present T cell receptor beta chain was sequenced within a study of blood T cell repertoires in COVID-19 (dated by TCRdb to 2018 to 2021). Regarding the research as a whole: Collaborator samples came from the United States, Italy and Spain and covered acute and convalescent phases of COVID-19. The prospective study material was composed of cDNA or gDNA derived from T cells, B-cell-depleted T cells, or PBMCs. Deeply sampled blood TCRbeta repertoires from subjects exposed to, actively infected with, or recovered from COVID-19 were included in the dataset. The repertoires were made available in a free public database intended to serve as a resource for research on the immune response to SARS-CoV-2. Samples came from the ongoing ImmuneRACE study (first 160 participants) plus 1,254 subjects from 6 global collaborators. The sample metadata nearly always contained a de-identified subject ID, COVID-19 status, age in years and sex. Where available, HLA class I and class II types were obtained from metadata supplied by the sample provider rather than from assay-based typing.

Each collaborating institution followed its own protocols to collect whole blood in K2EDTA tubes. Collaborator samples were shipped for TCRbeta analysis as frozen whole blood, isolated PBMCs, or DNA extracted from either sample type. The CDR3, cysteine through phenylalanine, is 14 amino acids long. The entry retains the CDR3 DNA only, 42 bases that are in frame from base 1. V gives up 8 bases and J gives up 2 bases, and the segment between their germline ends measures 16 bases. CDR1 and CDR2, per the germline V gene, are MDHEN and SYDVKM. Paper-wide results and their limitations: Clinical and demographic metadata were provided uncurated, with the amount varying by source and participant.

TCRbeta CDR3 regions were amplified from genomic DNA using the immunoSEQ Assay, a bias-controlled multiplex PCR. In the source study's methods: The number of nucleated cells in each sample was estimated from the amplification of reference gene primers within the assay. To quantify the absolute abundance of each unique TCRbeta CDR3 rearrangement, sequence reads were collapsed and filtered. For each sample, productive Simpson clonality was calculated by taking the square root of Simpson's diversity index across productive rearrangements. The source is immuneACCESS, and TCRdb retained only in-frame sequences with V and J called. Part of the clones is not carried over; for the studies checked, unresolved V genes explain less than half of this, and the remainder is unexplained. V, J and clone size are taken as reported in that table, and D and trimming were inferred from the DNA itself. In all, the sample holds a few hundred thousand clones, and 70% to 90% of those were seen once. The biggest ten clones account for 6.2% of the sample.

To note about this clone: Its antigen remains unidentified. Base qualities are missing; no much larger clone stands one base away.

This clonotype was sampled from a man between 60 and 75 years old with acute or convalescent COVID-19. The chain uses TRBV28 and TRBJ2-7; the D gene is perhaps TRBD1, on 5 matching bases. Sequences were obtained from peripheral blood. CDR3 sequence: CASALLGRAYEQYF. Read as DNA, the sequence is TGTGCCAGCGCCCTCCTCGGCAGGGCCTACGAGCAGTACTTC.